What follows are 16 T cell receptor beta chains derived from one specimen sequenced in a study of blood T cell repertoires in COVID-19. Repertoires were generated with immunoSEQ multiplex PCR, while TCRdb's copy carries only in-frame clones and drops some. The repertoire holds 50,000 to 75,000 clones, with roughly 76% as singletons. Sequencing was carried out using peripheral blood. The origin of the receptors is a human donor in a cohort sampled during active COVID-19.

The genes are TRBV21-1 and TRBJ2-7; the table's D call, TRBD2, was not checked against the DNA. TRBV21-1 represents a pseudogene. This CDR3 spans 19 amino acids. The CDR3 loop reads CASSNPGSSGGSYSYEQYF. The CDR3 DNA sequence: TGTGCCAGCAGCAATCCCGGTTCTAGCGGGGGGTCTTATTCCTACGAGCAGTACTTC.

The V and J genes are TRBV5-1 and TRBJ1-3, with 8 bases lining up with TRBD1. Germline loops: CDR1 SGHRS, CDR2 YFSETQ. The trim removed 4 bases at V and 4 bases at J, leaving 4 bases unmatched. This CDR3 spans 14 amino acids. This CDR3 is CASSQGALGNTIYF. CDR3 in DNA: TGCGCCAGCAGCCAGGGGGCTTTGGGAAACACCATATATTTT.

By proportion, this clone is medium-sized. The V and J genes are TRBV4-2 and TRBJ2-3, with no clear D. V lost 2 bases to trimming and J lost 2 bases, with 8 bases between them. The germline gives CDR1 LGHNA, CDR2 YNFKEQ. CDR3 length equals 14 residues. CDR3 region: CASSQLGSTDTQYF. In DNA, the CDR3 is TGTGCCAGCAGCCAATTGGGCTCCACAGATACGCAGTATTTT.

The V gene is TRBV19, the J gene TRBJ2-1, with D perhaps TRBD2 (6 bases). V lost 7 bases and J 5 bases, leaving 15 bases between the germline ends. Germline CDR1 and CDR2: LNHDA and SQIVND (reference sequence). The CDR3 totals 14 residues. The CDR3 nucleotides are TGTGCCAGTAATCCGGGACTCAGGAACAATGAGCAGTTCTTC. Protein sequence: CASNPGLRNNEQFF. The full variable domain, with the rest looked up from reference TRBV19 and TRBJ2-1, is DGGITQSPKYLFRKEGQNVTLSCEQNLNHDAMYWYRQDPGQGLRLIYYSQIVNDFQKGDIAEGYSVSREKKESFPLTVTSAQKNPTAFYLCASNPGLRNNEQFFGPGTRLTVL.

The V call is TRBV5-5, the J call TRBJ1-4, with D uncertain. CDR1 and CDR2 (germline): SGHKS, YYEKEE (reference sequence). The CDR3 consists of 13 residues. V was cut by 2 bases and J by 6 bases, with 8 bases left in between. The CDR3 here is CASSLGLYEKLFF. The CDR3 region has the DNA TGTGCCAGCAGCTTAGGACTCTATGAAAAACTGTTTTTT. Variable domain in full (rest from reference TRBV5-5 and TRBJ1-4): DAGVTQSPTHLIKTRGQQVTLRCSPISGHKSVSWYQQVLGQGPQFIFQYYEKEERGRGNFPDRFSARQFPNYSSELNVNALLLGDSALYLCASSLGLYEKLFFGSGTQLSVL.

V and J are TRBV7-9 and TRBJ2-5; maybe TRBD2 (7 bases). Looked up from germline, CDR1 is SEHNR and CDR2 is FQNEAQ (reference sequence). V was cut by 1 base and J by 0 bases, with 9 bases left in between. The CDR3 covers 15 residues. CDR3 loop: CASSLGGGYQETQYF. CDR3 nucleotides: TGTGCCAGCAGCTTAGGGGGGGGCTACCAAGAGACCCAGTACTTC.

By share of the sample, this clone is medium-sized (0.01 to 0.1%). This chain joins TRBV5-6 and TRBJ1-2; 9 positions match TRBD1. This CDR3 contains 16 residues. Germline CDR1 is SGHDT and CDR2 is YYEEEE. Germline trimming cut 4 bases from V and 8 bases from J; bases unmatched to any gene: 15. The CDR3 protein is CASSAPGTGPTKGYTF. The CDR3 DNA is TGTGCCAGCAGCGCCCCCGGGACAGGGCCCACCAAGGGCTACACCTTC.

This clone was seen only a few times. CDR3 loop: CASSELGVAGTGELFF. The CDR3 coding sequence is TGTGCCAGCAGTGAATTAGGGGTAGCCGGAACCGGGGAGCTGTTTTTT. V usage is TRBV6-1 and J usage is TRBJ2-2; a possible D gene is TRBD1 (5 bases). This CDR3 has 16 amino acids. Germline CDR1 is MNHNS and CDR2 is SASEGT. Trimming stripped 2 bases from V and 5 bases from J, with 15 bases between.

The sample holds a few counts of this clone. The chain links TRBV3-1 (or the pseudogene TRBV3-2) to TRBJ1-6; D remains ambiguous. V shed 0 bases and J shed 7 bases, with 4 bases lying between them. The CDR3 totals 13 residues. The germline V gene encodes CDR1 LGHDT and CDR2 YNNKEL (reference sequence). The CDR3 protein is CASSQDPNSPLHF. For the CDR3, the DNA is TGTGCCAGCAGCCAAGACCCGAATTCACCCCTCCACTTT.

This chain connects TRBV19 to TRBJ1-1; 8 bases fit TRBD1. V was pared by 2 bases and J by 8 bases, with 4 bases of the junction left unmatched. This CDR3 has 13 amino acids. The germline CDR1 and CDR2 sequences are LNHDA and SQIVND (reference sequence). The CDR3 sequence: CASSISRGQEAFF. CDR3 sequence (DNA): TGTGCCAGTAGTATATCCAGGGGGCAAGAAGCTTTCTTT. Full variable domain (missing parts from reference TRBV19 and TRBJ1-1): DGGITQSPKYLFRKEGQNVTLSCEQNLNHDAMYWYRQDPGQGLRLIYYSQIVNDFQKGDIAEGYSVSREKKESFPLTVTSAQKNPTAFYLCASSISRGQEAFFGQGTRLTVV.

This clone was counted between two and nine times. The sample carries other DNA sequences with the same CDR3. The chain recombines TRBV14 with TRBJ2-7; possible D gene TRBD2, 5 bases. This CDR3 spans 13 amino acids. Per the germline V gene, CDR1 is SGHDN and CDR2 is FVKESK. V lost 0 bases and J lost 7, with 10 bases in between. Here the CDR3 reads CASSQDSVYEQYF. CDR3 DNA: TGTGCCAGCAGCCAAGATAGCGTCTATGAGCAGTACTTC. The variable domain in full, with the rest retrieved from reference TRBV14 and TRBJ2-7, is EAGVTQFPSHSVIEKGQTVTLRCDPISGHDNLYWYRRVMGKEIKFLLHFVKESKQDESGMPNNRFLAERTGGTYSTLKVQPAELEDSGVYFCASSQDSVYEQYFGPGTRLTVT.

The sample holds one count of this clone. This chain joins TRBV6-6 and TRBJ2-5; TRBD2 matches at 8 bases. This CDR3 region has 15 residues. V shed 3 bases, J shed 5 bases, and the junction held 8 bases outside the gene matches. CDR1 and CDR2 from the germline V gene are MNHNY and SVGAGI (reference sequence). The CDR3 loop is CASSYIRGGGETQYF. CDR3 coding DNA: TGTGCCAGCAGTTATATTCGGGGGGGCGGGGAGACCCAGTACTTC.

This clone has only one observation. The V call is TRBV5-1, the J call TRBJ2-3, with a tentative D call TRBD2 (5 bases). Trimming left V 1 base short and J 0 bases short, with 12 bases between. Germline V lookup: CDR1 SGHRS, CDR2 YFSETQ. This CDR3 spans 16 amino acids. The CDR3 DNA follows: TGCGCCAGCAGCTTGCAGCGGCGGCGTAGCACAGATACGCAGTATTTT. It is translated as CASSLQRRRSTDTQYF.

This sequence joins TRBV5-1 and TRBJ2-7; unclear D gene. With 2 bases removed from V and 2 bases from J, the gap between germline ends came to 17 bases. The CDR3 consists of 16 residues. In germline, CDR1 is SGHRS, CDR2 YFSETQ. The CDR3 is CASSFVGEPTPYEQYF. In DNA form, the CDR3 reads TGCGCCAGCAGCTTTGTCGGCGAACCGACTCCCTACGAGCAGTACTTC.

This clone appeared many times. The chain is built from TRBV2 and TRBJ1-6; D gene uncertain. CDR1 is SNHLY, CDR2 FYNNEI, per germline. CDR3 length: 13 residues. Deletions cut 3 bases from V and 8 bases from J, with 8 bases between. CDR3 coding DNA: TGTGCCAGCAGTGATCTGAGGGATTCACCCCTCCACTTT. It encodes CASSDLRDSPLHF.

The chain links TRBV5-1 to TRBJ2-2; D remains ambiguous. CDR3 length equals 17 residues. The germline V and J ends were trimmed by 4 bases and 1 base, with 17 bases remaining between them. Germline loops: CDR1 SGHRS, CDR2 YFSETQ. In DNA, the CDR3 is TGCGCCAGCAGCCGGAGTTTACCACAAATGAACACCGGGGAGCTGTTTTTT. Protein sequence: CASSRSLPQMNTGELFF.